This T cell receptor beta chain was retrieved from a study of T cells in women clearing cervical HPV infection. Study-wide findings and caveats: Repertoire richness, not evenness, was significantly elevated in CIN3+ cases versus controls.

TCR beta CDR3 amplified by multiplex PCR from roughly 1,100 ng genomic DNA. Using immunoSEQ multiplex PCR, the repertoire was profiled, and TCRdb retains in-frame clones only, with some absent. The sample shows about 21,000 clones, and 5% to 6.5% sits with its ten largest clones. Germline V CDR1 and CDR2: DFQATT, SNEGSKA (reference sequence). V was pared by 4 bases and J by 5 bases, with 18 bases between. The CDR3 covers 15 residues. Concerning this clone: What it binds is not known. Read coverage stops 3 residues before the CDR3 terminus; the germline J gene supplies the remainder.

All donors had a single incident cervical HPV16 infection, not prevalent. Cervical HPV DNA detected by MY09/MY11 PCR, typed by dot-blot. This TCR was sampled from a woman aged 18-69 years with a cervical HPV16 infection that either progressed to CIN3+ or cleared (not recorded which). The sample taken for sequencing was blood buffy coat. The rearrangement uses TRBV20-1 and TRBJ1-5, with a tentative D call TRBD1 (5 bases). The DNA read from the CDR3 is TGCAGTGCTAACTCCAACGGGGGACTCGATCAGCCC. This codes for CSANSNGGLDQP. The whole CDR3 reads CSANSNGGLDQPQHF.